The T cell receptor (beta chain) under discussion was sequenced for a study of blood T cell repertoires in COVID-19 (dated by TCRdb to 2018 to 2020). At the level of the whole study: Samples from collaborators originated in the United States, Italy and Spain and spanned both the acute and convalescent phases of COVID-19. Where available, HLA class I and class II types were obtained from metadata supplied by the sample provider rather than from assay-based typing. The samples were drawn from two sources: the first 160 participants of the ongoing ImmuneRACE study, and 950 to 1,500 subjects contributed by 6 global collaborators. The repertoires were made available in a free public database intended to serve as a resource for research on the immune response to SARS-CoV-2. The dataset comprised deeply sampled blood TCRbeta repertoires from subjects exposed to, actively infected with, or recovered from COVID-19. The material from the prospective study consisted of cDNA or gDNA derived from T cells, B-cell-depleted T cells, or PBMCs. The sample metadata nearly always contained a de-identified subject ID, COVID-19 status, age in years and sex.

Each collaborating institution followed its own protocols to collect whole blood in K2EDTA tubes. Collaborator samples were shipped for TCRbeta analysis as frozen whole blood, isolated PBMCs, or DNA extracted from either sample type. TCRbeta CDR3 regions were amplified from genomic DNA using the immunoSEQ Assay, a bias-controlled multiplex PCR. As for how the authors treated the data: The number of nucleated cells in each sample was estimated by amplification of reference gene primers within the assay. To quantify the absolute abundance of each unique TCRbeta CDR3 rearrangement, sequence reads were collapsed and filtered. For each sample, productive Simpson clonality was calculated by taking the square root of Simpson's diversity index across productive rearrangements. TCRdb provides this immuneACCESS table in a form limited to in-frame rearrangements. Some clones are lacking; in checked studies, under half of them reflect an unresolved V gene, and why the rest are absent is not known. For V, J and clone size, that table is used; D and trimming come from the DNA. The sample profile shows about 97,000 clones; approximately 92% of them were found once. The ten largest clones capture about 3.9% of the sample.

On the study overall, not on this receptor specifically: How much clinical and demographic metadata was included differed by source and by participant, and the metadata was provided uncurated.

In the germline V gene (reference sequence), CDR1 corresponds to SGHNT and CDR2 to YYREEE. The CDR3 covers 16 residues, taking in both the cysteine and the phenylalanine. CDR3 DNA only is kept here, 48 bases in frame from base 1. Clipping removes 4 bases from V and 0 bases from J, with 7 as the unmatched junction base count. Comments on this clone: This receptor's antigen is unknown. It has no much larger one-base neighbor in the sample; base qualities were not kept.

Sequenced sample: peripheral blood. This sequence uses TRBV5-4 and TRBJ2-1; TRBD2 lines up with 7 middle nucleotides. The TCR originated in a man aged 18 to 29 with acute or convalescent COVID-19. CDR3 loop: CASSPGGTSSYNEQFF. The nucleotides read TGTGCCAGCAGCCCGGGGGGAACGAGCTCCTACAATGAGCAGTTCTTC.